The sequence of this T cell receptor (beta chain) was determined in a study of shared clonotypes between healthy human individuals. As for the study in general: Three plates each covered CD4 naive and memory; CD8 naive two, CD8 memory one.

A CD45RA+ naive subset and a CD45RA-negative memory subset were split from CD4+ cells. Germline V gene data show CDR1 as MDHEN and CDR2 as SYDVKM. J gave up 1 base and V 7 bases, and 7 bases lay outside the gene matches. The CDR3 covers 15 residues. Assay execution proceeded at the deep level. Here immunoSEQ multiplex PCR was the method, and the copy in TCRdb shows in-frame clones only, minus some. This sample yields more than 850,000 clones, of which 78% are seen a single time; roughly 0.56% belongs to the top ten. Source material: memory CD4+ T cells from PBMCs. Subset defined: CD45RA-negative fraction. This TCR was sampled from a man between 18 and 35 years old in good health. Some clones in this sample may be carry-over from other donors' samples. V is TRBV28 and J is TRBJ1-1; 9 bases map to TRBD1. CDR3 coding DNA: TGTGCCAGCACCAACAGGGGGCGGGGGAACACTGAAGCTTTCTTT. The encoded protein is CASTNRGRGNTEAFF.